A selection of T cell receptor beta chains follows, all from one sample in a study of blood T cell repertoires in COVID-19. The table came from immunoSEQ multiplex PCR; TCRdb's copy has only in-frame clones and leaves some out. The sample holds 55,000 to 80,000 clones, around nine tenths seen once. Source material: peripheral blood. The receptors stem from a man aged 70-80 years with acute or convalescent COVID-19. Both conserved end residues are part of each CDR3. A D gene is named only where the DNA matches it firmly. Some rows mark clone size as missing; the rest say once, few, many or name a class of expanded clone.

cdr3_aa | cdr3_nt | clone_size | j_call | d_call | v_call
CASSEAQGVGYGYTF | TGTGCCAGCAGTGAAGCGCAGGGGGTCGGCTATGGCTACACCTTC | NA | TRBJ1-2 | TRBD1 | TRBV2
CARARLASTDTQYF | TGTGCCCGCGCTAGGCTAGCGAGCACAGATACGCAGTATTTT | NA | TRBJ2-3 | NA | TRBV10-3
CASSFQGRAEETQYF | TGTGCCAGCAGCTTTCAGGGGAGGGCGGAAGAGACCCAGTACTTC | NA | TRBJ2-5 | NA | TRBV11-3
CASSEYRENQPQHF | TGTGCCAGCAGTGAGTACAGGGAGAATCAGCCCCAGCATTTT | NA | TRBJ1-5 | NA | TRBV2
CASSLGWGLAGTDTQYF | TGTGCCAGCAGCCTTGGCTGGGGACTAGCGGGCACAGATACGCAGTATTTT | once | TRBJ2-3 | TRBD2 | TRBV14
CASSFDLQGSYEQYF | TGCGCCAGCAGCTTCGACTTACAGGGTTCCTACGAGCAGTACTTC | NA | TRBJ2-7 | NA | TRBV5-1
CASNQGPNTEAFF | TGTGCCAGCAATCAGGGCCCCAACACTGAAGCTTTCTTT | NA | TRBJ1-1 | NA | TRBV12-3/TRBV12-4
CASSTSTSGSIKTQYF | TGTGCCAGCAGTACCTCGACTAGCGGGAGTATAAAGACCCAGTACTTC | NA | TRBJ2-5 | TRBD2 | TRBV28
CACYNRAFSTDTQYF | TGTGCCTGCTATAACAGGGCCTTCTCCACAGATACGCAGTATTTT | NA | TRBJ2-3 | NA | TRBV30
CASSPPRGRTNEQYF | TGTGCCAGCTCACCACCCAGGGGGCGCACCAACGAGCAGTACTTC | NA | TRBJ2-7 | TRBD1 | TRBV18
CASSSGQGVYGYTF | TGTGCCAGCAGTTCAGGACAGGGGGTGTATGGCTACACCTTC | NA | TRBJ1-2 | TRBD1 | TRBV28
CASSLQTGAGNTIYF | TGTGCCAGCAGCCTACAGACAGGGGCGGGAAACACCATATATTTT | NA | TRBJ1-3 | TRBD1 | TRBV7-2
CASSLTGEDYGYTF | TGTGCCAGCAGTTTAACAGGGGAAGACTATGGCTACACCTTC | NA | TRBJ1-2 | TRBD1 | TRBV28
CATQTSGRSSTDTQYF | TGTGCCACCCAAACTAGCGGGAGGTCTAGCACAGATACGCAGTATTTT | NA | TRBJ2-3 | TRBD2 | TRBV2
CASTLQGANGYTF | TGTGCCAGCACGTTACAGGGGGCGAATGGCTACACCTTC | NA | TRBJ1-2 | TRBD1 | TRBV12-3/TRBV12-4
CASSLSPLSGSGGIEQYF | TGTGCCAGCAGCTTGTCCCCTTTGTCCGGGAGTGGGGGAATCGAGCAGTACTTC | NA | TRBJ2-7 | NA | TRBV5-4
CASSRSGGAVLGYTF | TGTGCCAGCTCACGGTCAGGGGGCGCAGTCTTGGGCTACACCTTC | once | TRBJ1-2 | TRBD1 | TRBV18
CASKLRRDRLTDTQYF | TGTGCCAGTAAACTACGGCGGGACCGTCTCACAGATACGCAGTATTTT | NA | TRBJ2-3 | NA | TRBV19
CASSTLAQPQHF | TGTGCCAGCAGCACTCTTGCTCAGCCCCAGCATTTT | NA | TRBJ1-5 | NA | TRBV12-3/TRBV12-4
CAIRPRQSLGNTIYF | TGTGCCATCAGACCAAGACAGTCACTTGGAAACACCATATATTTT | once | TRBJ1-3 | NA | TRBV10-3
CASSLDWAGNTEAFF | TGTGCCAGCAGCTTAGATTGGGCGGGGAACACTGAAGCTTTCTTT | NA | TRBJ1-1 | NA | TRBV11-2
CASSGQAYEQYF | TGTGCCAGCAGCGGACAGGCCTACGAGCAGTACTTC | NA | TRBJ2-7 | TRBD1 | TRBV6-5
CASTETDPFQETQYF | TGCGCCAGCACAGAGACAGATCCCTTTCAAGAGACCCAGTACTTC | NA | TRBJ2-5 | NA | TRBV5-1
CASSRGGYSNQPQHF | TGTGCCAGCAGCCGGGGGGGATATAGCAATCAGCCCCAGCATTTT | NA | TRBJ1-5 | NA | TRBV5-6
CASSLGGYEQFF | TGTGCCAGCAGTTTAGGCGGGTATGAGCAGTTCTTC | NA | TRBJ2-1 | NA | TRBV27
CASSLSPTGSGSPLHF | TGTGCCAGCAGCCTTTCGCCTACAGGATCAGGTTCACCCCTCCACTTT | NA | TRBJ1-6 | NA | TRBV9
CATQDSPNTEAFF | TGTGCCACCCAAGACAGTCCGAACACTGAAGCTTTCTTT | few | TRBJ1-1 | NA | TRBV10-3
CASSRRTSGPSSYNEQFF | TGTGCCAGCAGCCGCCGGACTAGCGGACCGAGCTCCTACAATGAGCAGTTCTTC | NA | TRBJ2-1 | TRBD2 | TRBV14
CASSFDRGYNEQFF | TGTGCCAGCAGTTTCGACAGGGGATACAATGAGCAGTTCTTC | NA | TRBJ2-1 | TRBD1 | TRBV27
CASSPRQATANEKLFF | TGTGCCAGCTCACCACGGCAGGCCACGGCTAATGAAAAACTGTTTTTT | NA | TRBJ1-4 | NA | TRBV18
CASGRTTGVYEQYF | TGTGCCAGCGGACGGACGACAGGAGTCTACGAGCAGTACTTC | NA | TRBJ2-7 | NA | TRBV6-5
CASSDRETQYF | TGCGCCAGCAGTGACCGGGAGACCCAGTACTTC | NA | TRBJ2-5 | NA | TRBV10-2
CASSSQVGGGPPEQFF | TGTGCCAGCAGCTCACAGGTAGGGGGAGGGCCCCCTGAGCAGTTCTTC | NA | TRBJ2-1 | NA | TRBV7-9
CASRPSRDRGNTIYF | TGTGCCAGCAGACCGTCCCGGGACAGGGGAAACACCATATATTTT | NA | TRBJ1-3 | TRBD1 | TRBV27
CASSEGLGGQPQHF | TGTGCCAGCAGTGAAGGACTGGGGGGGCAGCCCCAGCATTTT | once | TRBJ1-5 | NA | TRBV2
CATSETNPGELFF | TGTGCCACCAGTGAAACTAACCCCGGGGAGCTGTTTTTT | NA | TRBJ2-2 | NA | TRBV24-1
CATSDPIGAGRETQYF | TGTGCCACCAGTGATCCAATCGGAGCGGGTAGAGAGACCCAGTACTTC | NA | TRBJ2-5 | NA | TRBV24-1
CASSLAGLAGIGTDTQYF | TGTGCCAGCAGCCTGGCGGGACTAGCGGGAATAGGGACAGATACGCAGTATTTT | NA | TRBJ2-3 | TRBD2 | TRBV6-2/TRBV6-3
CASSPAGDIQYF | TGTGCCAGCAGCCCGGCGGGAGACATTCAGTACTTC | NA | TRBJ2-4 | TRBD2 | TRBV12-3/TRBV12-4
CASSSRTSGTSGYEQYF | TGTGCCAGTAGTTCACGGACCTCCGGGACTAGCGGCTACGAGCAGTACTTC | once | TRBJ2-7 | TRBD2 | TRBV19
CASSLAGSNSPLHF | TGTGCCAGCAGCTTAGCGGGGAGTAATTCACCCCTCCACTTT | NA | TRBJ1-6 | NA | TRBV7-9
CASSLTGANVLTF | TGTGCCAGCAGTCTAACTGGGGCCAACGTCCTGACTTTC | NA | TRBJ2-6 | NA | TRBV3-1/TRBV3-2
CASSLRNIQGSYTEAFF | TGTGCCAGCTCACTACGAAACATACAGGGTTCGTACACTGAAGCTTTCTTT | NA | TRBJ1-1 | NA | TRBV18
CASKPVLPNTGELFF | TGTGCCAGTAAACCGGTCCTACCGAACACCGGGGAGCTGTTTTTT | NA | TRBJ2-2 | NA | TRBV19
CASSSTTDTQYF | TGTGCCAGCAGCTCTACCACAGATACGCAGTATTTT | NA | TRBJ2-3 | NA | TRBV9
CASSLNRADTIYF | TGTGCCAGCAGCTTAAACAGGGCTGACACCATATATTTT | NA | TRBJ1-3 | NA | TRBV7-2
CASSPQLYEQYF | TGTGCCAGCAGCCCTCAACTCTACGAGCAGTACTTC | NA | TRBJ2-7 | NA | TRBV7-9
CASSLNRGRSDTQYF | TGTGCCAGCAGCTTAAACAGGGGGCGATCAGATACGCAGTATTTT | NA | TRBJ2-3 | TRBD1 | TRBV11-1
CSASPRQGNTDTQYF | TGCAGTGCTAGTCCTAGACAGGGGAATACGGATACGCAGTATTTT | NA | TRBJ2-3 | TRBD1 | TRBV20-1
CASSQYLNTGDRGYTF | TGTGCCAGCAGCCAATACCTAAACACAGGGGATCGGGGCTACACCTTC | NA | TRBJ1-2 | TRBD1 | TRBV3-1/TRBV3-2
CASSQTGTSGTYNEQFF | TGCGCCAGCAGCCAGACCGGGACTAGCGGGACTTACAATGAGCAGTTCTTC | NA | TRBJ2-1 | TRBD2 | TRBV4-1
CASSGQVNTGELFF | TGTGCCAGCTCAGGACAGGTGAACACCGGGGAGCTGTTTTTT | NA | TRBJ2-2 | TRBD1 | TRBV18
CASRSSGTNYGYTF | TGTGCCAGCAGGAGCTCCGGGACAAACTATGGCTACACCTTC | NA | TRBJ1-2 | NA | TRBV6-5
CASSLPKETQYF | TGTGCCAGCAGCCTCCCAAAAGAGACCCAGTACTTC | NA | TRBJ2-5 | NA | TRBV3-1/TRBV3-2
CASSLQAPGNTIYF | TGTGCCAGCAGTCTACAGGCCCCTGGAAACACCATATATTTT | NA | TRBJ1-3 | NA | TRBV28
CASSPTSDRVGEQYF | TGTGCCAGCAGCCCCACCTCGGACAGGGTAGGCGAGCAGTACTTC | NA | TRBJ2-7 | TRBD1 | TRBV7-9
CASSSRPLQGEQYF | TGTGCCAGCAGCTCCCGACCCCTCCAGGGCGAGCAGTACTTC | NA | TRBJ2-7 | NA | TRBV9
CASSFGAGVDEQYF | TGCGCCAGCAGCTTTGGGGCGGGGGTGGACGAGCAGTACTTC | NA | TRBJ2-7 | TRBD2 | TRBV5-1
CSVEGGDTHGYTF | TGCAGCGTTGAAGGTGGGGACACCCATGGCTACACCTTC | once | TRBJ1-2 | NA | TRBV29-1